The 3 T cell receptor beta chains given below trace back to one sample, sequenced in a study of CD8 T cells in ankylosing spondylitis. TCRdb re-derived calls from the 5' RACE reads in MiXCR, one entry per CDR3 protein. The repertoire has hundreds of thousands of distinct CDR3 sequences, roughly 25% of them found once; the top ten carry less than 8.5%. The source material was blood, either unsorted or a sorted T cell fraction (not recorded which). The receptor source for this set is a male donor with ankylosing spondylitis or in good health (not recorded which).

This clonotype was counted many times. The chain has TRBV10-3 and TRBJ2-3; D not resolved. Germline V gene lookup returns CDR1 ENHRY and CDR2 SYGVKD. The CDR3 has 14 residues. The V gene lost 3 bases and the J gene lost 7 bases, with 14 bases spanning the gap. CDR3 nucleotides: TGTGCCATCAGTGAAGGACGGAGTGGGAATACGCAGTATTTT. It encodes CAISEGRSGNTQYF.

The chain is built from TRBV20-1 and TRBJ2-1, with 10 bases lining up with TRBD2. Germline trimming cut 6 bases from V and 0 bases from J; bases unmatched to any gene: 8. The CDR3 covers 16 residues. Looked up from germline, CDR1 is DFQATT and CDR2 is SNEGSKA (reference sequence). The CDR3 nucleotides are TGCAGTGCAAGGACTAGCGGCCCTAGCTCCTACAATGAGCAGTTCTTC. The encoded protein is CSARTSGPSSYNEQFF.

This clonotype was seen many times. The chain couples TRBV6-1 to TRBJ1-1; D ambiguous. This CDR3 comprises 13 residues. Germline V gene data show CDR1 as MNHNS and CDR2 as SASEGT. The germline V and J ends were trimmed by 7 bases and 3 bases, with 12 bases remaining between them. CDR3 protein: CASKEVGDTEAFF. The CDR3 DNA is TGTGCCAGCAAGGAGGTCGGCGACACTGAAGCTTTCTTT.